The 16 T cell receptor beta chains presented below share a single source sample, sequenced in a study of cytomegalovirus exposure and HLA in healthy donors. Assay: immunoSEQ multiplex PCR; the TCRdb copy retains only in-frame clones and omits some. The sample has fewer than 400,000 clones, roughly 89% seen once. Sequencing was performed on PBMCs. Receptors originate from a woman under 30 in good health and CMV-seronegative.

This sequence joins TRBV4-2 and TRBJ1-4; 11 bases line up with TRBD1. This CDR3 region has 14 residues. In germline, CDR1 is LGHNA, CDR2 YNFKEQ. Trimming removed 3 bases from V and 7 bases from J; junction bases left unmatched: 1. Written as DNA, the CDR3 is TGTGCCAGCAGCCAGGGGACAGGGGGTGAAAAACTGTTTTTT. It is translated as CASSQGTGGEKLFF.

The chain carries TRBV2 and TRBJ2-2, with TRBD1 identical over 8 bases. The V gene's germline CDR1 is SNHLY and CDR2 FYNNEI. The CDR3 has 14 residues. With 9 bases clipped from V and 6 bases from J, the junction kept 9 bases outside the gene matches. CDR3 region: CARTGTGSPGELFF. The DNA for the CDR3 is TGTGCCAGGACCGGGACAGGTTCCCCCGGGGAGCTGTTTTTT. Filled out from reference TRBV2 and TRBJ2-2, the complete variable domain reads EPEVTQTPSHQVTQMGQEVILRCVPISNHLYFYWYRQILGQKVEFLVSFYNNEISEKSEIFDDQFSVERPDGSNFTLKIRSTKLEDSAMYFCARTGTGSPGELFFGEGSRLTVL.

The chain links TRBV28 to TRBJ2-3; tentatively, D is TRBD2 (5 bases). V dropped 4 bases and J dropped 0 bases, with 8 bases sitting between them. CDR1 and CDR2 from the germline V gene are MDHEN and SYDVKM. The CDR3 is 14 residues long. The CDR3 is CASSSASSTDTQYF. The CDR3, as DNA: TGTGCCAGCAGTTCCGCTAGCAGCACAGATACGCAGTATTTT.

The V gene is TRBV6-6, the J gene TRBJ2-7; D possibly corresponds to TRBD2 (6 bases). This CDR3 has 14 residues. In germline, CDR1 is MNHNY, CDR2 SVGAGI (reference sequence). V was shortened by 3 bases and J by 3 bases, with 12 bases between the two germline ends. The CDR3 nucleotides are TGTGCCAGCAGTTATGAGGGAGGTGGCTACGAGCAGTACTTC. Residues: CASSYEGGGYEQYF.

J is TRBJ2-3 and V is TRBV15, with 16 bases that match TRBD2. The CDR3 is 21 amino acids. The J segment lost 3 bases and the V segment lost 0 bases, leaving 12 bases of the junction unmatched. Germline lookup yields CDR1 LNHNV and CDR2 YYDKDF (reference sequence). The CDR3 protein is CATSRDGGLAGGALVTDTQYF. CDR3 nucleotides: TGTGCCACCAGCAGAGATGGGGGACTAGCGGGAGGGGCCCTGGTGACAGATACGCAGTATTTT.

V is TRBV7-2 and J is TRBJ1-2; D is possibly TRBD1 (6 bases). CDR1 SGHTA and CDR2 FQGNSA come from the germline V gene. CDR3 length: 14 amino acids. Trimming took off 1 base at V and 8 bases at J, with 14 bases between the two ends. In DNA form, the CDR3 reads TGTGCCAGCAGCTTAGAGTACAGGGTATTGGGCTACACCTTC. Protein: CASSLEYRVLGYTF.

This clone was detected only once. The chain uses TRBV18 and TRBJ2-7, with TRBD1 matching 9 bases. With V trimmed by 5 bases and J by 5 bases, 7 bases remained unmatched. Germline V gene sequence: CDR1 KGHSH, CDR2 LQKENI. CDR3 length: 14 residues. In DNA, the CDR3 is TGTGCCAGCTCAACCCGGGACAGGGTCGACGAGCAGTACTTC. Amino acids: CASSTRDRVDEQYF.

This chain joins TRBV5-6 and TRBJ2-4, with a weak D call TRBD2 (5 bases). The CDR3 is made up of 14 amino acids. The germline V gene encodes CDR1 SGHDT and CDR2 YYEEEE. V lost 4 bases and J 2 bases, leaving 10 bases between the germline ends. For the CDR3, the DNA is TGTGCCAGCAGCCTTCCGGGGACCAAAAACATTCAGTACTTC. Protein product: CASSLPGTKNIQYF. Supplemented by reference TRBV5-6 and TRBJ2-4, the full variable domain reads DAGVTQSPTHLIKTRGQQVTLRCSPKSGHDTVSWYQQALGQGPQFIFQYYEEEERQRGNFPDRFSGHQFPNYSSELNVNALLLGDSALYLCASSLPGTKNIQYFGAGTRLSVL.

V gene TRBV5-1 combines with J gene TRBJ1-3, with 7 bases that match TRBD1. V shed 3 bases, J shed 0 bases, and the junction held 12 bases outside the gene matches. Germline CDR1 is SGHRS and CDR2 is YFSETQ. This CDR3 contains 18 residues. The CDR3: CASSSQPGQFLSGNTIYF. The CDR3 region has the DNA TGCGCCAGCAGCTCTCAACCGGGACAGTTCCTCTCTGGAAACACCATATATTTT.

The rearrangement uses TRBV6-5 and TRBJ2-3; 7 bases are a match to TRBD1. Trimming took 9 bases from V and 2 from J; bases not matched to a gene: 11. The CDR3 contains 15 residues. Germline CDR1 is MNHEY and CDR2 is SVGAGI. The DNA for the CDR3 is TGTGCCAGGGTCCTTCACAGGGGCGCCACAGATACGCAGTATTTT. Protein: CARVLHRGATDTQYF.

The gene calls are TRBV27 and TRBJ2-1; 8 bases fit TRBD2. The CDR3 totals 18 residues. With 2 bases clipped from V and 3 bases from J, the junction kept 12 bases outside the gene matches. Germline V CDR1 and CDR2: MNHEY, SMNVEV (reference sequence). CDR3 nucleotides: TGTGCCAGCAGTTTAAGGGGCGGGGGGCTCAGCCGCTACAATGAGCAGTTCTTC. Translated, it gives CASSLRGGGLSRYNEQFF.

The V gene is TRBV7-9, the J gene TRBJ1-1, with no clear D. The CDR3 sequence is 12 residues long. Germline V gene lookup returns CDR1 SEHNR and CDR2 FQNEAQ (reference sequence). Trimming removed 2 bases at V and 6 bases at J, with 7 bases between. Here the CDR3 DNA reads TGTGCCAGCAGCTTACCTAGAGCTGAAGCTTTCTTT. Protein: CASSLPRAEAFF.

This rearrangement joins TRBV7-3 to TRBJ2-1; a possible D gene is TRBD2 (6 bases). This CDR3 has 16 amino acids. Germline CDR1 reads SGHTA; CDR2 reads FQGTGA. The germline V and J ends were trimmed by 4 bases and 7 bases, with 20 bases remaining between them. As DNA, the CDR3 is TGTGCCAGCAGCTCTCAACCCGGAGGGCCAGGAAATGAGCAGTTCTTC. Amino acids: CASSSQPGGPGNEQFF.

This chain's CDR3 is CASSHGTSGSFYEQYF. Written as DNA, the CDR3 is TGTGCCAGCAGCCACGGGACTAGCGGGAGTTTCTACGAGCAGTACTTC. The rearrangement links TRBV7-8 to TRBJ2-7; 14 nucleotides line up with TRBD2. The CDR3 spans 16 residues. From germline, CDR1 is SGHVS and CDR2 FQNEAQ. The J segment lost 3 bases and the V segment lost 5 bases, leaving 6 bases of the junction unmatched.

J is TRBJ2-6 and V is TRBV7-3, with D possibly being TRBD1 (5 bases). CDR1 and CDR2 (germline): SGHTA, FQGTGA. Trimming removed 5 bases at V and 3 bases at J, with 14 bases between. The CDR3 runs 16 residues. The CDR3 DNA is TGTGCCAGCAGCCCAAGGGGTGGTGGTGGGGCCAACGTCCTGACTTTC. Its translation: CASSPRGGGGANVLTF. The full variable domain, with the rest looked up from reference TRBV7-3 and TRBJ2-6, is GAGVSQTPSNKVTEKGKYVELRCDPISGHTALYWYRQSLGQGPEFLIYFQGTGAADDSGLPNDRFFAVRPEGSVSTLKIQRTERGDSAVYLCASSPRGGGGANVLTFGAGSRLTVL.

The rearrangement links TRBV5-5 to TRBJ2-7; TRBD1 aligns across 7 bases. CDR1 is SGHKS and CDR2 is YYEKEE in the germline V gene (reference sequence). After removal of 2 bases from V and 0 bases from J, the junction contained 5 bases not matched to a gene. The CDR3 runs to 15 residues. The CDR3 here is CASSFRDSNSYEQYF. The CDR3 DNA follows: TGTGCCAGCAGCTTCCGGGACAGTAACTCCTACGAGCAGTACTTC.